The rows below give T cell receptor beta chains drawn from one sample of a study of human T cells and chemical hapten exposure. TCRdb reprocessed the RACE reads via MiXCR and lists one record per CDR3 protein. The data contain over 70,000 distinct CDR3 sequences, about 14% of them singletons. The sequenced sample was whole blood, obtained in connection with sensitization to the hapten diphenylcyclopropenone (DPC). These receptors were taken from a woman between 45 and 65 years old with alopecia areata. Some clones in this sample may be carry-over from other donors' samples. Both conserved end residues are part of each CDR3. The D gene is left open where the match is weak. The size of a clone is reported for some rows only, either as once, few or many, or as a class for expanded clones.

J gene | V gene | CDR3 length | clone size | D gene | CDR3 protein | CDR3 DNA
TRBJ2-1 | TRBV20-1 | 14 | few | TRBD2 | CSALTSGGDNEQFF | TGCAGTGCCCTGACTAGCGGAGGCGACAATGAGCAGTTCTTC
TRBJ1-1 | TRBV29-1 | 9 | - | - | CSVEDSAFF | TGCAGCGTTGAAGATAGTGCTTTCTTT
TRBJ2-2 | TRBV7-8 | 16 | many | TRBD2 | CASYPSWREGTGELFF | TGTGCCAGCTACCCCTCCTGGCGGGAGGGTACCGGGGAGCTGTTTTTT
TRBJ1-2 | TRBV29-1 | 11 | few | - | CSVYPNYGYTF | TGCAGCGTTTACCCAAACTATGGCTACACCTTC
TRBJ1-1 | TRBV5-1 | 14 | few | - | CASSLAMGTAEAFF | TGCGCCAGCAGCTTGGCCATGGGGACCGCTGAAGCTTTCTTT
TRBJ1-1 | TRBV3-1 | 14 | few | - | CASSQERINTEAFF | TGTGCCAGCAGCCAAGAACGGATTAACACTGAAGCTTTCTTT
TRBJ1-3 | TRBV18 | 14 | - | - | CASSRISSGNTIYF | TGTGCCAGCTCACGAATTAGCTCTGGAAACACCATATATTTT
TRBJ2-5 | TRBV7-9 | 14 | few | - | CASSLVAGGETQYF | TGTGCCAGCAGCTTAGTGGCAGGAGGAGAGACCCAGTACTTC
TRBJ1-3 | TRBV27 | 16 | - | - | CASSLRTPDSGNTIYF | TGTGCCAGCAGTTTAAGGACCCCTGACTCTGGAAACACCATATATTTT
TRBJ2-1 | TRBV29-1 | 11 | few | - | CRAGSYNEQFF | TGCAGGGCGGGAAGCTACAATGAGCAGTTCTTC
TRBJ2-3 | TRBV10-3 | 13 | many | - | CAISEPSTDTQYF | TGTGCCATCAGTGAGCCCAGTACAGATACGCAGTATTTT
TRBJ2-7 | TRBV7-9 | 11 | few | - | CASSFNWEQYF | TGTGCCAGCAGCTTCAATTGGGAGCAGTACTTC
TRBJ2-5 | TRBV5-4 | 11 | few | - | CASSLGQTQYF | TGTGCCAGCAGCTTGGGGCAGACCCAGTACTTC
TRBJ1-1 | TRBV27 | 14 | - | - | CASSGGRWGTEAFF | TGTGCCAGCAGTGGGGGGCGCTGGGGCACTGAAGCTTTCTTT
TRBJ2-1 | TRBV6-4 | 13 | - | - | CASSNQLYNEQFF | TGTGCCAGCAGTAACCAGCTGTACAATGAGCAGTTCTTC
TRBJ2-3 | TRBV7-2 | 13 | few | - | CASSGGLTDTQYF | TGTGCCAGCAGCGGCGGGCTAACAGATACGCAGTATTTT
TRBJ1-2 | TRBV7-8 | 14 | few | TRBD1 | CASGGTGTGVNYTF | TGTGCCAGCGGGGGAACCGGGACAGGGGTCAACTACACCTTC
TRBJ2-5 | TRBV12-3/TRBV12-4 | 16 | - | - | CASSSFDRRSQETQYF | TGTGCCAGCAGTTCATTTGACAGGCGGTCTCAAGAGACCCAGTACTTC
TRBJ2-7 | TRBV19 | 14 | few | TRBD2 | CASSFSGKNYEQYF | TGTGCCAGTAGCTTCAGCGGGAAAAATTACGAGCAGTACTTC
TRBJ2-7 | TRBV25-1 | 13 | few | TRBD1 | CAESGQDSYEQYF | TGTGCCGAAAGTGGACAGGATTCCTACGAGCAGTACTTC
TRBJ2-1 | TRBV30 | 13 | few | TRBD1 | CAWNRDRVNEQFF | TGTGCCTGGAACCGGGACAGGGTAAATGAGCAGTTCTTC
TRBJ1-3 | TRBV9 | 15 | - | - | CASSVEGAAGNTIYF | TGTGCCAGCAGCGTAGAAGGGGCCGCGGGAAACACCATATATTTT
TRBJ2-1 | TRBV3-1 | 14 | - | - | CASSQAARVIAQFF | TGTGCCAGCAGCCAAGCGGCGCGTGTCATAGCGCAGTTCTTC
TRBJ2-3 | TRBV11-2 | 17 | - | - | CASSLDQLSRPTDTQYF | TGTGCCAGCAGCTTAGACCAACTATCTAGACCCACAGATACGCAGTATTTT
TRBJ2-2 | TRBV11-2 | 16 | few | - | CASSPRAHANTGELFF | TGTGCCAGCAGCCCTAGGGCCCACGCGAACACCGGGGAGCTGTTTTTT
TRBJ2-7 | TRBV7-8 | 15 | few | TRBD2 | CASSLVGLDRIEQYF | TGTGCCAGCAGCTTAGTGGGACTAGATCGTATCGAGCAGTACTTC
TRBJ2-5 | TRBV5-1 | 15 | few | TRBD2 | CASSYSSGTQETQYF | TGCGCCAGCAGTTATTCTAGCGGGACTCAAGAGACCCAGTACTTC
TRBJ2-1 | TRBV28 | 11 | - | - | CASSSFYEQFF | TGTGCCAGCAGTTCATTTTATGAGCAGTTCTTC
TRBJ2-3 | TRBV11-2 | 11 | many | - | CASSWTDTQYF | TGTGCCAGCAGCTGGACAGATACGCAGTATTTT
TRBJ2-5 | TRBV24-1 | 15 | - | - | CATSDYGGPLVPQYF | TGTGCCACCAGTGATTATGGGGGGCCCTTGGTCCCCCAGTACTTC
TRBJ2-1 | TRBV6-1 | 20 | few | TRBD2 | CASSETILASGWGSYNEQFF | TGTGCCAGCAGTGAAACGATATTGGCTAGCGGGTGGGGATCATACAATGAGCAGTTCTTC
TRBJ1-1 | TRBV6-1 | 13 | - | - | CASLNTGLTEAFF | TGTGCCAGCCTCAACACAGGGCTAACTGAAGCTTTCTTT
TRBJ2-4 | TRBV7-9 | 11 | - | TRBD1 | CASSSQGDQYF | TGTGCCAGCAGCTCCCAGGGGGATCAGTACTTC
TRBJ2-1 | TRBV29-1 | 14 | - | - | CSVAPRVSVNEQFF | TGCAGCGTTGCTCCCAGGGTATCGGTCAATGAGCAGTTCTTC
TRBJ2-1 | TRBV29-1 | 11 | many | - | CSVGSVAEQFF | TGCAGCGTTGGGTCCGTGGCTGAGCAGTTCTTC
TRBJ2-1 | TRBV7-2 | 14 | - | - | CASSLESSLNEQFF | TGTGCCAGCAGCTTAGAAAGTTCCCTCAATGAGCAGTTCTTC